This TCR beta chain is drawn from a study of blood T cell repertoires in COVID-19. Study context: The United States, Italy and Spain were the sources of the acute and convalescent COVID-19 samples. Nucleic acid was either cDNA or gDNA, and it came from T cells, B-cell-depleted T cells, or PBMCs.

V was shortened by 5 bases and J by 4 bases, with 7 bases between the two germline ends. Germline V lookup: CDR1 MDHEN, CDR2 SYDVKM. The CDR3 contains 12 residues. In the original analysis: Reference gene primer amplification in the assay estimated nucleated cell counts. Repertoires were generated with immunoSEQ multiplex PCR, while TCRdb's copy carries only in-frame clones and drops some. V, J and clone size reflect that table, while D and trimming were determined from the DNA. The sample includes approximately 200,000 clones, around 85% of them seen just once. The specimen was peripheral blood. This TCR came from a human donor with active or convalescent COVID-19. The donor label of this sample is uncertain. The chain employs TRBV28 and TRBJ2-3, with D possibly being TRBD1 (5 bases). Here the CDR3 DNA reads TGTGCCAGCAGTAGGGGCCCAGATACGCAGTATTTT. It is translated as CASSRGPDTQYF.